This T cell receptor beta chain stems from a study of early T cells in non-severe SARS-CoV-2 infection. The overall study: Bulk RNA taken from unsorted whole blood was sequenced, leaving chains unpaired.

Turning to this clonotype: This clone may be a read error of a much larger clone one base away.

The CDR3 is 13 amino acids. The germline V and J ends were trimmed by 5 bases and 4 bases, with 14 bases remaining between them. CDR1 and CDR2 from the germline V gene are DFQATT and SNEGSKA (reference sequence). Individual cDNA molecules were tagged with unique molecular identifiers. TCRdb called the 5' RACE reads again in MiXCR, with one record for every CDR3 protein. Of 30,000 or so distinct CDR3 sequences listed, 5.5% to 6% were seen once; the top ten hold approximately 5.2%. The sequenced material came from whole blood. The receptor was derived from an adult who was a healthcare worker with PCR-confirmed SARS-CoV-2 infection or an uninfected control (not recorded which). This chain uses TRBV20-1 with TRBJ1-2, with D perhaps matching TRBD1 (6 bases). Written as DNA, the CDR3 is TGCAGTGCTGGCCCCGGGACAAGCTATGGCTACACCTTC. Encoded protein: CSAGPGTSYGYTF.